A selection of T cell receptor beta chains follows, all from one sample in a study of beta chain features in type 1 diabetes. TCRdb's table, derived via immunoSEQ multiplex PCR, lists solely in-frame clones and lacks some. Of 250,000 to 300,000 clones listed, roughly 8% are singletons. Sequenced sample: central memory CD4+ T cells from blood. These receptors were collected from a young woman in good health. Both conserved end residues are part of each CDR3. D genes are given only for firm matches. The listing skips clone size in some rows; elsewhere it reads once, few, many or a size class.

clone_size | j_call | v_call | d_call | cdr3_aa | cdr3_nt
many | TRBJ2-1 | TRBV5-1 | TRBD1 | CASGTGQANEQFF | TGCGCCAGCGGGACAGGACAAGCCAATGAGCAGTTCTTC
few | TRBJ2-3 | TRBV10-3 | NA | CAVGARDTDTQYF | TGTGCCGTAGGAGCTAGGGACACAGATACGCAGTATTTT
NA | TRBJ2-7 | TRBV29-1 | NA | CSVAETAAYEQYF | TGCAGCGTCGCTGAGACTGCAGCCTACGAGCAGTACTTC
few | TRBJ2-3 | TRBV6-5 | NA | CASSYSLGTDTQYF | TGTGCCAGCAGTTATAGCTTGGGCACAGATACGCAGTATTTT
few | TRBJ2-3 | TRBV5-4 | NA | CASSGGTVNTDTQYF | TGTGCCAGCAGCGGCGGGACAGTCAACACAGATACGCAGTATTTT
many | TRBJ1-2 | TRBV14 | NA | CASSQRTGTQSYGYTF | TGTGCCAGCAGCCAGCGTACCGGGACACAATCCTATGGCTACACCTTC
NA | TRBJ1-6 | TRBV5-4 | NA | CASSPSPGMTYNSPLHF | TGTGCCAGCAGCCCCAGCCCAGGGATGACCTATAATTCACCCCTCCACTTT
few | TRBJ1-2 | TRBV12-5 | TRBD1 | CASGPDRLGYTF | TGTGCTAGTGGTCCGGACAGGCTCGGCTACACCTTC
few | TRBJ2-3 | TRBV7-3 | TRBD1 | CASSLHGRTGSDTQYF | TGTGCCAGCAGCCTGCATGGTAGGACAGGGTCCGATACGCAGTATTTT
many | TRBJ2-1 | TRBV25-1 | NA | CASSEYIQGNNEQFF | TGTGCCAGCAGTGAATACATTCAGGGAAACAATGAGCAGTTCTTC
many | TRBJ2-3 | TRBV7-9 | NA | CASSTYRGTDTQYF | TGTGCCAGCAGCACATACCGGGGCACAGATACGCAGTATTTT
NA | TRBJ1-2 | TRBV19 | NA | CASSMRQTYGYTF | TGTGCCAGTAGTATGAGGCAGACCTATGGCTACACCTTC
NA | TRBJ1-1 | TRBV29-1 | NA | CSGGGVDEAFF | TGCAGCGGAGGGGGAGTTGATGAAGCTTTCTTT
few | TRBJ2-7 | TRBV6-1 | TRBD2 | CASSERLAGMREQYF | TGTGCCAGCAGTGAACGACTAGCGGGAATGCGAGAGCAGTACTTC
few | TRBJ1-4 | TRBV18 | NA | CASSGRVDEKLFF | TGTGCCAGCTCGGGAAGGGTGGACGAAAAACTGTTTTTT
NA | TRBJ1-1 | TRBV2 | NA | CASSGSSLNTEAFF | TGTGCCAGCAGTGGGAGCAGCCTTAACACTGAAGCTTTCTTT
NA | TRBJ1-2 | TRBV6-5 | NA | CASTSRVPDDYGYTF | TGTGCCAGCACCTCCAGGGTTCCGGACGACTATGGCTACACCTTC
few | TRBJ2-1 | TRBV18 | NA | CASSPHNEQFF | TGTGCCAGCTCACCACACAATGAGCAGTTCTTC
NA | TRBJ2-3 | TRBV13 | TRBD2 | CASSWGGGLSTDTQYF | TGTGCCAGCAGTTGGGGCGGGGGATTGAGCACAGATACGCAGTATTTT
NA | TRBJ2-7 | TRBV4-3 | NA | CASSYDYQPYYEQYF | TGCGCCAGCAGCTACGACTACCAACCTTACTACGAGCAGTACTTC
NA | TRBJ2-3 | TRBV5-1 | NA | CASSSYGGQDTDTQYF | TGCGCCAGCAGCTCGTACGGGGGGCAGGACACAGATACGCAGTATTTT
many | TRBJ1-6 | TRBV7-9 | TRBD1 | CASSYSQGAQNSPLHF | TGTGCCAGCAGCTATAGCCAGGGGGCCCAAAATTCACCCCTCCACTTT
few | TRBJ2-3 | TRBV7-3 | NA | CASSQNSYTDTQYF | TGTGCCAGCAGCCAGAACTCATACACAGATACGCAGTATTTT